Listed here is a single T cell receptor (beta chain). Per the original data handling: Reference gene primer amplification gave nucleated cell count estimates. Profiling relied on immunoSEQ multiplex PCR, and the TCRdb table lists in-frame clones only, not all of them. V, J and clone size were drawn from that table, and D and trimming were deduced from the DNA. The sample gives tens of thousands of clones, roughly nine tenths of which show up once; less than 6.5% is in the top ten. The source of the sample is a study of blood T cell repertoires in COVID-19. Across the study: The samples span acute and convalescent COVID-19 from the United States, Italy and Spain. The analysed material was cDNA or gDNA that came from T cells, B-cell-depleted T cells, or PBMCs.

The specimen was peripheral blood. This receptor was identified in a man between 60 and 75 years old with active COVID-19.

The CDR3 DNA follows: TGTGCCAGCAGATTGATGGGACATGGCAATCAGCCCCAGCATTTT. Translation: CASRLMGHGNQPQHF. This chain connects TRBV5-6 to TRBJ1-5, with D perhaps TRBD1 (6 bases). The CDR3 loop spans 15 amino acids. CDR1 and CDR2 from the germline V gene are SGHDT and YYEEEE. Trimming left V 5 bases short and J 2 bases short, with 14 bases between.